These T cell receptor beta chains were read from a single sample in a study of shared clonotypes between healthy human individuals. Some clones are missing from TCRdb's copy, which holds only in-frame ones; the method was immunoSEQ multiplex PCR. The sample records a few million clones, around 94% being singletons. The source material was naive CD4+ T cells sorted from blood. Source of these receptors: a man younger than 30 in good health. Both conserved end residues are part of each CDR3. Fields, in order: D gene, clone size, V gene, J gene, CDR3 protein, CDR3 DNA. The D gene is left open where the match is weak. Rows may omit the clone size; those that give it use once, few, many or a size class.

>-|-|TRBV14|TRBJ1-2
CASSSLTGTGRYTF
TGTGCCAGCAGTTCTCTCACCGGGACGGGCAGATACACCTTC
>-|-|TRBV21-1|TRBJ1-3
CASSKVLRELGTGTGNTIYF
TGTGCCAGCAGCAAAGTCTTACGTGAACTAGGGACAGGGACTGGAAACACCATATATTTT
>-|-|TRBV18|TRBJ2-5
CASSPNPSLETQYF
TGTGCCAGCTCACCAAACCCTTCCCTCGAGACCCAGTACTTC
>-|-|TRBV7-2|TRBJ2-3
CASSLDGGGDTQYF
TGTGCCAGCAGCTTAGACGGTGGAGGAGATACGCAGTATTTT
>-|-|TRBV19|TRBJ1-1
CASSIAQRGTEAFF
TGTGCCAGTAGTATAGCCCAGCGGGGCACTGAAGCTTTCTTT
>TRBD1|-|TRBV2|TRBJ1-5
CASRDPRKGQSNQPQHF
TGTGCCAGCAGGGACCCCCGGAAGGGACAGAGCAATCAGCCCCAGCATTTT
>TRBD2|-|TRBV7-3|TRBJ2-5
CASSLAPSGGDQETQYF
TGTGCCAGCAGCTTAGCCCCTAGCGGGGGGGACCAAGAGACCCAGTACTTC
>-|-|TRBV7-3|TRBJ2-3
CASSASGDTDTQYF
TGTGCCAGCAGCGCTTCAGGGGACACAGATACGCAGTATTTT
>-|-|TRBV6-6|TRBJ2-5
CASSYFTGKPETQYF
TGTGCCAGCAGTTACTTTACAGGGAAGCCAGAGACCCAGTACTTC
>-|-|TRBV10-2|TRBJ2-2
CASSGLASYYTGELFF
TGCGCCAGCAGTGGGCTAGCGTCTTATTACACCGGGGAGCTGTTTTTT
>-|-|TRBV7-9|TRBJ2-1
CASSFLAAGNEQFF
TGTGCCAGCAGCTTCCTAGCCGCGGGCAATGAGCAGTTCTTC
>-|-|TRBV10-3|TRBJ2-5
CAIGDSLRSETQYF
TGTGCCATCGGAGATTCTCTGAGATCGGAGACCCAGTACTTC
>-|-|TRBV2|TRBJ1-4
CASSSVGEKLFF
TGTGCCAGCAGCTCTGTGGGGGAAAAACTGTTTTTT
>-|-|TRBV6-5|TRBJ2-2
CASSYSIGKAGELFF
TGTGCCAGCAGTTACTCGATAGGAAAGGCCGGGGAGCTGTTTTTT
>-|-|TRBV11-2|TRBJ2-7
CASSLDRINGYEQYF
TGTGCCAGCAGCTTAGATAGGATAAATGGGTACGAGCAGTACTTC
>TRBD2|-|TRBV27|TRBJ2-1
CASSSLGLAENNEQFF
TGTGCCAGCAGTTCCCTGGGACTAGCGGAAAACAATGAGCAGTTCTTC
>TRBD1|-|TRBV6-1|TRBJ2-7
CASSVDRTSSYEQYF
TGTGCCAGCAGTGTGGACAGGACTTCCTCCTACGAGCAGTACTTC
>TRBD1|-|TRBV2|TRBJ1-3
CATNRDRGGGNTIYF
TGTGCCACTAACCGGGACAGGGGCGGGGGAAACACCATATATTTT
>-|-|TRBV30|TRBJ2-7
CAWSVSSYEQYF
TGTGCCTGGAGCGTTAGCTCCTACGAGCAGTACTTC
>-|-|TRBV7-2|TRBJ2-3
CASRSSNTDTQYF
TGTGCCAGCAGATCTTCTAACACAGATACGCAGTATTTT
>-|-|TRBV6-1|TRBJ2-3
CASSRNGGTDTQYF
TGTGCCAGCAGCCGTAACGGGGGCACAGATACGCAGTATTTT
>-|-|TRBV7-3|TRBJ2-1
CASSLNSAGNEQFF
TGTGCCAGCAGCTTAAATAGCGCGGGCAATGAGCAGTTCTTC
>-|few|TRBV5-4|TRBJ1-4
CASSLSLSEKLFF
TGTGCCAGCAGCTTGTCCCTAAGCGAAAAACTGTTTTTT
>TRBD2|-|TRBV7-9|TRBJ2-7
CASSLGGNYEQYF
TGTGCCAGCAGCTTGGGAGGGAACTACGAGCAGTACTTC
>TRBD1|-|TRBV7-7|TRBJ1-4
CASSPSTGMTRLFF
TGTGCTAGCAGCCCTTCGACAGGGATGACGAGACTGTTTTTT
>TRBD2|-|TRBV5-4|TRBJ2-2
CASNEAGRNTGELFF
TGTGCCAGCAATGAAGCGGGAAGGAACACCGGGGAGCTGTTTTTT
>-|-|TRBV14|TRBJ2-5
CASSQDRGRPSIQETQYF
TGTGCCAGCAGCCAAGATAGGGGGAGACCCTCGATCCAAGAGACCCAGTACTTC
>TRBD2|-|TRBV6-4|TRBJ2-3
CASSDDSGRPPDTQYF
TGTGCCAGCAGTGATGATAGCGGGAGGCCACCCGATACGCAGTATTTT
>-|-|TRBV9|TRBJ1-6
CASSVEMPGSPLHF
TGTGCCAGCAGCGTAGAAATGCCGGGCTCACCCCTCCACTTT
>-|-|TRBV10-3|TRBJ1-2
CAISESRAREDGYTF
TGTGCCATCAGTGAGTCGCGGGCCAGGGAGGATGGCTACACCTTC
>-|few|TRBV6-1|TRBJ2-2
CASSEAASAYTGELFF
TGTGCCAGCAGTGAAGCGGCGTCAGCTTACACCGGGGAGCTGTTTTTT
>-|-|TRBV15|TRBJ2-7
CATSRPGHNYEQYF
TGTGCCACCAGCAGACCGGGACACAACTACGAGCAGTACTTC
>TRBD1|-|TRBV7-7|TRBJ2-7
CASSLAPGTGDSYEQYF
TGTGCTAGCAGCTTAGCCCCCGGGACAGGGGATTCCTACGAGCAGTACTTC
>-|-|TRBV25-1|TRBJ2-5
CASSDGSREIGETQYF
TGTGCCAGCAGTGATGGATCGCGGGAAATAGGGGAGACCCAGTACTTC
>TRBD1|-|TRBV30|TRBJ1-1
CAWCLPGQGGRGTEAFF
TGTGCCTGGTGTCTACCGGGACAGGGAGGTCGGGGCACTGAAGCTTTCTTT
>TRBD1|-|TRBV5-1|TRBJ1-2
CASSGDRGQGYTF
TGCGCCAGCAGCGGGGACAGGGGGCAAGGCTACACCTTC
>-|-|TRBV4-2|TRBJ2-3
CASSQDTDTQYF
TGTGCCAGCAGCCAAGATACCGATACGCAGTATTTT
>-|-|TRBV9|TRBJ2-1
CASSPGGNSYNEQFF
TGTGCCAGCAGCCCCGGAGGGAATTCCTACAATGAGCAGTTCTTC
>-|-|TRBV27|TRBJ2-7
CASSLRGIDEQYF
TGTGCCAGCAGTTTGAGAGGGATAGACGAGCAGTACTTC
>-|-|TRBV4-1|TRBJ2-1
CASSQIRQQFF
TGCGCCAGCAGCCAGATCCGGCAGCAGTTCTTC
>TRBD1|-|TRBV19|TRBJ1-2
CASIDRGHTNYGYTF
TGTGCCAGTATCGACAGGGGCCATACTAACTATGGCTACACCTTC
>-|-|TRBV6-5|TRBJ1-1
CASSYRQNTEAFF
TGTGCCAGCAGTTACCGGCAGAACACTGAAGCTTTCTTT
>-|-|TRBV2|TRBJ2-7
CASSETGIWEQYF
TGTGCCAGCAGTGAAACCGGGATTTGGGAGCAGTACTTC
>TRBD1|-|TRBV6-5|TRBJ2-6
CASSRQGTGANVLTF
TGTGCCAGCAGTAGACAGGGAACTGGGGCCAACGTCCTGACTTTC
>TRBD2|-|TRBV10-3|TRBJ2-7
CAISQTDLAGNEQYF
TGTGCCATCAGTCAGACAGACCTAGCGGGTAACGAGCAGTACTTC
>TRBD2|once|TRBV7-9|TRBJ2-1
CASSLQLAGRGEQFF
TGTGCCAGCAGCTTACAACTAGCGGGTAGAGGTGAGCAGTTCTTC